The 25 T cell receptor beta chains reported below all come from one sample, sequenced in a study of T-cell memory formation after mild COVID-19. MiXCR, run by TCRdb on the 5' RACE reads, gives a single entry per CDR3 protein. The table has fewer than 350,000 distinct CDR3 sequences, approximately 15% seen once; the top ten hold approximately 20%. Sequencing was carried out using PBMCs or a T cell subset sorted from them (not recorded which). The receptors were sampled from a man between 18 and 29 years old who had mild COVID-19 (a few samples of this study predate the infection). Cell type and time point are not known.

This clonotype has just a few counts. This chain connects TRBV5-1 to TRBJ1-1; no clear D gene. The CDR3 is 14 residues long. V lost 4 bases and J 1 base, leaving 11 bases between the germline ends. CDR1 and CDR2 (germline): SGHRS, YFSETQ. CDR3: CASSPTPRNTEAFF. In DNA form, the CDR3 reads TGCGCCAGCAGCCCTACCCCTAGGAACACTGAAGCTTTCTTT.

There are a few counts of this clonotype. This chain links TRBV3-1 with TRBJ1-1, with a possible D match to TRBD1 (5 bases). Germline V gene data show CDR1 as LGHDT and CDR2 as YNNKEL (reference sequence). This CDR3 comprises 12 residues. Trimming cost V 1 base and J 11 bases, with 11 bases left between them. CDR3 bases: TGTGCCAGCAGCCAAGTCCCGGAGGGGGCTTTCTTT. This translates into CASSQVPEGAFF. Based on the CDR3 plus reference TRBV3-1 and TRBJ1-1, the full variable domain is DTAVSQTPKYLVTQMGNDKSIKCEQNLGHDTMYWYKQDSKKFLKIMFSYNNKELIINETVPNRFSPKSPDKAHLNLHINSLELGDSAVYFCASSQVPEGAFFGQGTRLTVV.

The sample holds a few counts of this clonotype. This chain connects TRBV14 to TRBJ2-4; perhaps TRBD2 as D (5 bases). The germline V gene encodes CDR1 SGHDN and CDR2 FVKESK. Trimming took off 4 bases at V and 0 bases at J, with 10 bases between the two ends. This CDR3 has 15 amino acids. The CDR3 coding sequence is TGTGCCAGCAGCCTGCTAGCAGGAGCCAAAAACATTCAGTACTTC. This codes for CASSLLAGAKNIQYF.

About this clonotype itself: One junction end does not reproduce the germline sequence, and a read error may be involved. The chain employs TRBV7-7 and TRBJ2-3, with D uncertain. The CDR3 is 14 residues long. Germline V gene sequence: CDR1 SSHAT, CDR2 FNYEAQ (reference sequence). CDR3 coding DNA: TGTGCTAGCAGCATAGGGCTTGGCGAGGATACGCAGTATTTT. Its protein is CASSIGLGEDTQYF. Filled out from reference TRBV7-7 and TRBJ2-3, the complete variable domain reads GAGVSQSPRYKVTKRGQDVTLRCDPISSHATLYWYQQALGQGPEFLTYFNYEAQPDKSGLPSDRFSAERPEGSISTLTIQRTEQRDSAMYRCASSIGLGEDTQYFGPGTRLTVL.

The chain couples TRBV11-3 to TRBJ2-3; 10 bases fit TRBD2. Germline V gene data show CDR1 as SGHNT and CDR2 as YENEEA. The CDR3 consists of 17 residues. Trimming took 5 bases from V and 1 from J; bases not matched to a gene: 9. CDR3 in amino acids: CASSPPASGGRTDTQYF. In nucleotides, the CDR3 is TGTGCCAGCAGCCCCCCCGCTAGCGGGGGTCGCACAGATACGCAGTATTTT.

The rearrangement joins TRBV7-8 to TRBJ1-3; D might be TRBD1 (6 bases). The CDR3 covers 15 residues. V was pared by 5 bases and J by 0 bases, with 11 bases between. Germline CDR1 and CDR2: SGHVS and FQNEAQ. CDR3 coding DNA: TGTGCCAGCAGCAAAAGGACAGTCTCTGGAAACACCATATATTTT. Amino acids: CASSKRTVSGNTIYF.

Ten or more counts support this clonotype. J is TRBJ2-3 and V is TRBV3-1; D is possibly TRBD2 (6 bases). The germline CDR1 and CDR2 sequences are LGHDT and YNNKEL (reference sequence). CDR3 length: 17 residues. V dropped 0 bases and J dropped 2 bases, with 15 bases sitting between them. CDR3 in DNA: TGTGCCAGCAGCCAAGATGGAACTAGCAGGGTCACAGATACGCAGTATTTT. This sequence encodes CASSQDGTSRVTDTQYF.

CDR3 DNA sequence: TGTGCCAGCAGCGTAGGGGGGACTGGATCCTACGAGCAGTACTTC. It codes for CASSVGGTGSYEQYF. The chain couples TRBV9 to TRBJ2-7; maybe TRBD2 (6 bases). Germline CDR1 reads SGDLS; CDR2 reads YYNGEE. Trimming removed 0 bases from V and 1 base from J, with 11 bases in between. There are 15 residues in the CDR3.

The rearrangement uses TRBV5-4 and TRBJ2-2; 9 bases match TRBD1. Germline V lookup: CDR1 SGHNT, CDR2 YYREEE (reference sequence). The CDR3 spans 16 residues. Trimming removed 6 bases from V and 7 bases from J; junction bases left unmatched: 13. CDR3 loop: CASTNPGTGRIGELFF. The CDR3 DNA reads TGTGCCAGCACCAACCCCGGGACAGGGAGGATCGGGGAGCTGTTTTTT.

V usage is TRBV5-1 and J usage is TRBJ2-1, with 14 bases lining up with TRBD2. From germline, CDR1 is SGHRS and CDR2 YFSETQ. This CDR3 is 16 amino acids long. With 4 bases clipped from V and 7 bases from J, the junction kept 7 bases outside the gene matches. CDR3 DNA: TGCGCCAGCAGCCCGGGACTAGCGGGAGAGGAAAATGAGCAGTTCTTC. Its protein product is CASSPGLAGEENEQFF.

This chain links TRBV7-2 with TRBJ2-3, with D possibly TRBD1 on 6 matching bases. The V end lost 6 bases, the J end lost 4 bases, and 17 bases lay between the germline ends. This CDR3 has 15 residues. Germline CDR1 is SGHTA and CDR2 is FQGNSA. This chain's CDR3 is CASSFRTGCPDTQYF. CDR3 nucleotides: TGTGCCAGCAGTTTTAGAACAGGGTGCCCAGATACGCAGTATTTT.

There are a few counts of this clonotype. The rearrangement joins TRBV7-9 to TRBJ2-1; 10 nucleotides match TRBD2. Unmatched junction bases numbered 9, after V lost 5 bases and J lost 8 bases. Germline V gene sequence: CDR1 SEHNR, CDR2 FQNEAQ (reference sequence). The CDR3 length is 15 residues. The CDR3, as DNA: TGTGCCAGCAGCCCACCAAGCGGGGGGGCCTATGAGCAGTTCTTC. Translated: CASSPPSGGAYEQFF.

The chain has TRBV5-4 and TRBJ2-6; D uncertain. Trimming cost V 0 bases and J 0 bases, with 10 bases left between them. There are 17 residues in the CDR3. Per the germline V gene, CDR1 is SGHNT and CDR2 is YYREEE (reference sequence). The CDR3 loop reads CASSLGQRNSGANVLTF. The CDR3 DNA reads TGTGCCAGCAGCTTGGGTCAGCGCAACTCTGGGGCCAACGTCCTGACTTTC.

The V call is TRBV20-1, the J call TRBJ2-3; 10 bases are shared with TRBD2. The CDR3 runs 14 residues. V gave up 5 bases and J gave up 2 bases; unmatched junction bases: 4. The germline V gene has CDR1 DFQATT and CDR2 SNEGSKA (reference sequence). CDR3 sequence (DNA): TGCAGTGCTCCGACTAGCGGGCCCACAGATACGCAGTATTTT. It encodes CSAPTSGPTDTQYF.

The J gene is TRBJ1-5, the V gene TRBV29-1, with 8 bases fitting TRBD1. Trimming cost V 6 bases and J 3 bases; bases outside gene matches: 4. The length of the CDR3 is 13 residues. Germline V lookup: CDR1 SQVTM, CDR2 ANQGSEA. CDR3 nucleotide sequence: TGCAGCGTACGGGACAGGTTCAATCAGCCCCAGCATTTT. Protein sequence: CSVRDRFNQPQHF.

The table lists this clonotype with a few counts. The chain couples TRBV6-2 or TRBV6-3 to TRBJ2-7, with a weak D call TRBD2 (5 bases). Germline CDR1 and CDR2: MNHEY and SVGEGT. The V end was cut by 10 bases, the J end by 3 bases, with 10 bases between. The CDR3 covers 11 residues. The DNA of the CDR3 is TGTGCCACCGCGGAGGACTACGAGCAGTACGTC. Encoded protein: CATAEDYEQYV.

The rearrangement uses TRBV28 and TRBJ2-5, with D hard to call. Germline CDR1 MDHEN, CDR2 SYDVKM. This CDR3 has 14 amino acids. Trimming pared 6 bases from V and 0 bases from J, leaving 11 bases between. The CDR3 loop is CASSPAGHQETQYF. Written as DNA, the CDR3 is TGTGCCAGCAGCCCGGCCGGGCACCAAGAGACCCAGTACTTC.

In its sample, this clonotype was seen a few times. The V gene is TRBV4-1, the J gene TRBJ2-7; a possible D gene is TRBD2 (6 bases). CDR3 size: 15 residues. V lost 2 bases, J lost 3 bases, and 14 bases lay in between. Germline loops: CDR1 MGHRA, CDR2 YSYEKL. CDR3 amino acids: CASSQYSGLSYEQYV. CDR3 nucleotides: TGCGCCAGCAGCCAATATAGCGGTCTTAGCTACGAGCAGTACGTC.

The chain uses TRBV4-1 and TRBJ1-6; D might be TRBD1 (5 bases). V was pared by 1 base and J by 10 bases, with 17 bases between. Germline V gene sequence: CDR1 MGHRA, CDR2 YSYEKL. The CDR3 consists of 16 residues. The chain's CDR3 is CASSQVFAGRVSPLHF. DNA of the CDR3: TGCGCCAGCAGCCAAGTATTCGCGGGCAGGGTATCACCCCTCCACTTT.

This clonotype was counted only a few times. This chain uses TRBV7-3 with TRBJ1-2, with D possibly TRBD1 on 6 matching bases. Germline V lookup: CDR1 SGHTA, CDR2 FQGTGA. CDR3 length equals 15 residues. V dropped 2 bases and J dropped 7 bases, with 17 bases sitting between them. CDR3 DNA sequence: TGTGCCAGCAGCTTAGATCAGGGGCACCCATCTGGCTACACCTTC. Translated: CASSLDQGHPSGYTF. Drawing the rest from reference TRBV7-3 and TRBJ1-2, the complete variable domain is GAGVSQTPSNKVTEKGKYVELRCDPISGHTALYWYRQSLGQGPEFLIYFQGTGAADDSGLPNDRFFAVRPEGSVSTLKIQRTERGDSAVYLCASSLDQGHPSGYTFGSGTRLTVV.

This clonotype was counted a few times. The chain employs TRBV7-2 and TRBJ2-3; 7 bases align to TRBD2. The CDR3 contains 16 residues. In germline, CDR1 is SGHTA, CDR2 FQGNSA. The J segment lost 3 bases and the V segment lost 1 base, leaving 7 bases of the junction unmatched. The CDR3 DNA follows: TGTGCCAGCAGCTTAGGGGGAGCGGGGTTGACAGATACGCAGTATTTT. Translating it yields CASSLGGAGLTDTQYF.

This clonotype came up a few times. This chain links TRBV20-1 with TRBJ1-2; 9 nucleotides line up with TRBD1. The J segment lost 5 bases and the V segment lost 1 base, leaving 2 bases of the junction unmatched. CDR1 is DFQATT and CDR2 is SNEGSKA in the germline V gene (reference sequence). This CDR3 is built from 13 residues. CDR3 bases: TGCAGTGCTAGAGGGACAGGGGCTTATGGCTACACCTTC. It specifies CSARGTGAYGYTF.

The CDR3 DNA sequence: TGTGCCAGCAATACACGGGCCTTGAACACTGAAGCTTTCTTT. This codes for CASNTRALNTEAFF. The chain carries TRBV6-2 or TRBV6-3 and TRBJ1-1; D ambiguous. From germline, CDR1 is MNHEY and CDR2 SVGEGT. Trimming cost V 7 bases and J 0 bases, with 12 bases left between them. CDR3 length: 14 residues.

The chain employs TRBV6-6 and TRBJ2-3, with D maybe TRBD2 (6 bases). V lost 7 bases and J lost 4, with 12 bases in between. The CDR3 has 13 amino acids. CDR1 is MNHNY, CDR2 SVGAGI, per germline (reference sequence). The CDR3 nucleotides read TGTGCCAGCACCCATGGAGGGGCAGATACGCAGTATTTT. Its protein is CASTHGGADTQYF.

This clonotype has a handful of counts. The chain employs TRBV7-2 and TRBJ2-7; 11 nucleotides align to TRBD2. The length of the CDR3 is 15 residues. Germline V lookup: CDR1 SGHTA, CDR2 FQGNSA. With V trimmed by 2 bases and J by 7 bases, 7 bases remained unmatched. CDR3 amino acids: CASSLIGLAGGEQYV. CDR3 in DNA: TGTGCCAGCAGCTTAATCGGCCTAGCGGGGGGAGAGCAGTACGTC.